Given below is one T cell receptor (beta chain) in context. TCRdb's table, derived via immunoSEQ multiplex PCR, lists solely in-frame clones and lacks some. The sample lists 98,000 or so clones, over 85% occurring once. This CDR3 is built from 12 residues. In germline, CDR1 is SGDLS, CDR2 YYNGEE. V was clipped by 0 bases and J by 5 bases, with 5 bases between them. The record originates from a study of T cell changes during pregnancy in multiple sclerosis. The V call is TRBV9, the J call TRBJ2-5; no clear D. This receptor was identified in a female donor with multiple sclerosis, enrolled in a pregnancy study. This material consisted of peripheral blood, taken after pregnancy. Here the CDR3 DNA reads TGTGCCAGCAGCGTAGGCCAGGAGACCCAGTACTTC. Translating it yields CASSVGQETQYF.